This is a list of T cell receptor beta chains from one sample in a study of blood T cell repertoires in COVID-19. The protocol was immunoSEQ multiplex PCR, while the TCRdb copy is restricted to in-frame clones and leaves out a portion. The sample yields roughly 120,000 clones, about nine tenths seen once. Sequencing used peripheral blood. These receptor sequences come from a human donor in a cohort sampled during active COVID-19. CDR3s include the opening cysteine and the closing phenylalanine or tryptophan.

j_gene: TRBJ1-1
v_gene: TRBV18
CDR3aa: CASSLGQEAFF

j_gene: TRBJ1-5
v_gene: TRBV20-1
CDR3aa: CSASITALPNQPQHF

j_gene: TRBJ2-1
v_gene: TRBV7-2
CDR3aa: CASSPRDRTYNEQFF

j_gene: TRBJ2-5
v_gene: TRBV9
CDR3aa: CASSVAGGMKETQYF

j_gene: TRBJ2-7
v_gene: TRBV5-4
CDR3aa: CASSPPGLAKYEQYF

j_gene: TRBJ1-1
v_gene: TRBV2
CDR3aa: CASRAGQGRSISFF

j_gene: TRBJ1-1
v_gene: TRBV3-1/TRBV3-2
CDR3aa: CASSQAGTEAFF

j_gene: TRBJ1-5
v_gene: TRBV20-1
CDR3aa: CSASPQPNQPQHF

j_gene: TRBJ2-2
v_gene: TRBV7-3
CDR3aa: CASSFRGPSNTGELFF

j_gene: TRBJ2-7
v_gene: TRBV5-1
CDR3aa: CASSLLTGGDGSYEQYF

j_gene: TRBJ1-3
v_gene: TRBV5-1
CDR3aa: CASSEGQNGNTIYF

j_gene: TRBJ1-5
v_gene: TRBV19
CDR3aa: CASSIPGGQPQHF

j_gene: TRBJ2-7
v_gene: TRBV7-6
CDR3aa: CASSLGTSGGLYEQYF

j_gene: TRBJ1-1
v_gene: TRBV29-1
CDR3aa: CSVVRLMNTEAFF

j_gene: TRBJ1-1
v_gene: TRBV6-5
CDR3aa: CASGQGDTEAFF

j_gene: TRBJ1-4
v_gene: TRBV28
CDR3aa: CASSPWGGFNEKLFF

j_gene: TRBJ1-1
v_gene: TRBV5-1
CDR3aa: CASSFGRTLNTEAFF

j_gene: TRBJ1-4
v_gene: TRBV5-1
CDR3aa: CASSNMGGRGLGKYEKLFF

j_gene: TRBJ1-1
v_gene: TRBV18
CDR3aa: CASSPRQKNTEAFF

j_gene: TRBJ2-5
v_gene: TRBV11-3
CDR3aa: CASSRAGGGETQYF

j_gene: TRBJ2-7
v_gene: TRBV7-9
CDR3aa: CASSLRGPNEQYF

j_gene: TRBJ2-1
v_gene: TRBV14
CDR3aa: CASSAVQGLAGLYNEQFF

j_gene: TRBJ2-6
v_gene: TRBV19
CDR3aa: CASSIDFWTGGTSGANVLTF

j_gene: TRBJ2-1
v_gene: TRBV4-2
CDR3aa: CASSRESGLAGVATYNEQFF

j_gene: TRBJ2-1
v_gene: TRBV19
CDR3aa: CASSPRSRTSGSNEQFF

j_gene: TRBJ1-4
v_gene: TRBV9
CDR3aa: CASSVTPFGGVGEKLFF

j_gene: TRBJ1-2
v_gene: TRBV19
CDR3aa: CASSEGSGGQGFGYTF

j_gene: TRBJ1-4
v_gene: TRBV13
CDR3aa: CASSRPGQGGEKLFF